This entry describes one TCR beta chain. Its antigen is not identified. The data stem from a study of T cell responses to AZD1222 COVID-19 vaccine. Overall study context: Analysis merged second doses at about 4 or about 12 weeks.

Using immunoSEQ multiplex PCR, the repertoire was profiled, and TCRdb retains in-frame clones only, with some absent. This sample has some 120,000 clones, with less than 95% found just once. Germline V gene sequence: CDR1 GTSNPN, CDR2 SVGIG (reference sequence). The CDR3 covers 15 residues. V lost 5 bases, J lost 0 bases, and 13 bases lay in between. Study results and limitations: Repertoire sampling was restricted to post-peak T cell response timepoints. Across the whole spike, CD4 TCRs peaked at regions 160-218 and 743-854.

The rearrangement links TRBV30 to TRBJ2-2; D possibly corresponds to TRBD2 (5 bases). The TCR originated in an adult in good health. This specimen consisted of peripheral blood, obtained on day 0 of AZD1222 vaccination. Here the CDR3 DNA reads TGTGCCTGGGACCGGGGTGGGCCGAACACCGGGGAGCTGTTTTTT. Residues: CAWDRGGPNTGELFF.